Listed here are 9 T cell receptor beta chains from one sample, sequenced in a study of human T cells and chemical hapten exposure listed by TCRdb under 2021. Library generation was performed with RACE. Reads for this sample came from a NextSeq 500. TCRdb applied fastp at Q25 and MiXCR to the public reads, then kept only in-frame beta chains. Every distinct CDR3 protein forms one entry, paired with its most common genes and DNA. This sample is represented by 300,000 to 450,000 distinct CDR3 sequences; roughly 5.3% of them were singletons. The ten top clones hold just over 2.5% of the sample. This specimen's time point label, per the study, means: pre-sensitization, week 0. Read against the paper, the sample's treatment or condition label means: therapeutic diphenylcyclopropenone sensitization with weekly scalp DPC. Specimen: whole blood, collected in connection with sensitization to the hapten diphenylcyclopropenone (DPC). These receptors were collected from a woman between 50 and 59 years old with alopecia areata. Some clones in this sample may be carry-over from other donors' samples.

This clonotype was picked up many times. The rearrangement links TRBV28 to TRBJ2-7, with TRBD2 as a possible D gene (5 bases). Trimming shortened V by 6 bases and J by 0 bases, and 24 bases separated the two germline ends. This CDR3 region has 18 residues. CDR1 is MDHEN, CDR2 SYDVKM, per germline. This CDR3 is CASSVPPLGQRSSYEQYF. The CDR3 region has the DNA TGTGCCAGCAGCGTTCCGCCCCTGGGCCAGCGGAGCTCCTACGAGCAGTACTTC.

With respect to this clonotype: This likely comes from a read error, as the CDR3 has no conserved phenylalanine or tryptophan at its end. The rearrangement uses TRBV12-3 or TRBV12-4 and TRBJ2-2; perhaps TRBD2 as D (5 bases). The CDR3 runs to 15 residues. Between the trimmed V and J ends, which lost 1 base and 4 bases, there was a span of 10 bases. The chain's CDR3 is CASSLGPRGTGELFS. DNA of the CDR3: TGTGCCAGCAGTTTAGGTCCACGGGGCACCGGGGAGCTGTTTTCT.

This clonotype was found a few times. The chain couples TRBV2 to TRBJ2-3; D gene unclear. The CDR3 is 14 amino acids. The V end lost 4 bases, the J end lost 0 bases, and 8 bases lay between the germline ends. Germline CDR1 reads SNHLY; CDR2 reads FYNNEI. In nucleotides, the CDR3 is TGTGCCAGCAGTGGCGGCGACAGCACAGATACGCAGTATTTT. This gives the protein CASSGGDSTDTQYF.

This clonotype was observed many times. This chain connects TRBV11-2 to TRBJ2-7; 7 nucleotides align to TRBD1. V lost 3 bases and J lost 4; bases outside the gene matches: 21. CDR1 is SGHAT, CDR2 FQNNGV, per germline. The CDR3 spans 19 residues. CDR3 sequence (DNA): TGTGCCAGCAGCTTGATCCTCGAACAGGGGCCAAGGTTTGCTTACGAGCAGTACTTC. This translates into CASSLILEQGPRFAYEQYF.

The table lists this clonotype with many counts. The rearrangement joins TRBV29-1 to TRBJ1-2, with 7 nucleotides matching TRBD1. Germline V gene lookup returns CDR1 SQVTM and CDR2 ANQGSEA. This CDR3 has 13 amino acids. Losses at the gene ends were 7 bases for V and 5 bases for J; bases not matched to a gene: 10. CDR3 DNA: TGCAGCGGGGTCGACAGGGAATCTTATGGCTACACCTTC. Translation: CSGVDRESYGYTF.

This chain links TRBV5-5 with TRBJ1-3, with 8 positions matching TRBD1. CDR1 is SGHKS and CDR2 is YYEKEE in the germline V gene (reference sequence). The CDR3 is 14 residues long. J gave up 6 bases and V 3 bases, and 5 bases lay outside the gene matches. DNA of the CDR3: TGTGCCAGCAGCTGGGACAGGTCGACAAACACCATATATTTT. Residues: CASSWDRSTNTIYF.

This clonotype was picked up a small number of times. The chain is built from TRBV27 and TRBJ2-1; TRBD2 matches at 9 bases. The V gene end was trimmed by 4 bases and the J gene end by 8 bases; junction bases not matched to a gene: 9. The CDR3 length is 15 residues. CDR1 is MNHEY, CDR2 SMNVEV, per germline (reference sequence). The CDR3 bases are TGTGCCAGCAGTTCCCCCCGCGGGGGGGCCTATGAGCAGTTCTTC. Amino acid sequence: CASSSPRGGAYEQFF.

This sequence joins TRBV7-9 and TRBJ1-3, with D unresolved. CDR3 length: 14 residues. Germline V gene sequence: CDR1 SEHNR, CDR2 FQNEAQ (reference sequence). V lost 2 bases, J lost 4 bases, and 9 bases lay in between. The DNA of the CDR3 is TGTGCCAGCAGCTTACCAGAATCGGGAAACACCATATATTTT. Translating gives CASSLPESGNTIYF.

CDR3 DNA sequence: TGTGCTAGTGGCAGGGGCCCCGATGGCTACACCTTC. It encodes CASGRGPDGYTF. The chain links TRBV12-5 to TRBJ1-2; D might be TRBD1 (6 bases). The CDR3 loop spans 12 amino acids. Per germline, CDR1 LGHNT and CDR2 FRNRAP. V gave up 6 bases and J gave up 6 bases, with 11 bases separating them.